This T cell receptor beta chain stems from a study of blood T cell repertoires in COVID-19. For the study at large: The origin of the acute and convalescent COVID-19 samples was the United States, Italy and Spain.

TCRdb's table, derived via immunoSEQ multiplex PCR, lists solely in-frame clones and lacks some. The sample holds 300,000 or so clones; approximately 90% are singletons and the top ten take 3.7%. Germline CDR1 is KGHDR and CDR2 is SFDVKD. V shed 5 bases and J shed 2 bases, with 7 bases lying between them. The CDR3 loop spans 13 amino acids. Source material: peripheral blood. This TCR was recovered from a woman between 40 and 55 years old with acute or convalescent COVID-19. V usage is TRBV24-1 and J usage is TRBJ2-3, with D possibly TRBD1 on 5 matching bases. CDR3 nucleotides: TGTGCCACCAGTGTTGGGGCCACAGATACGCAGTATTTT. Its translation is CATSVGATDTQYF.